Listed below are T cell receptor beta chains from one sample, sequenced in a study of CD8 T cells in ankylosing spondylitis. TCRdb independently ran MiXCR on the 5' RACE reads; one entry per CDR3 protein. Here the sample spans under 150,000 distinct CDR3 sequences, more than 7% being singletons. The sample comprised synovial fluid, either unsorted or a sorted T cell fraction (not recorded which). The receptors shown here come from a male donor with ankylosing spondylitis. CDR3s include the opening cysteine and the closing phenylalanine or tryptophan. The order of the fields is J gene, CDR3 length, clone size, V gene, D gene, CDR3 protein, CDR3 DNA. The D gene is left open where the match is weak. Not every row has a clone size; where given, it reads once, few, many or a size class.

TRBJ1-2 | 13 | many | TRBV3-1 | . | CASSLNTEVGYTF | TGTGCCAGCAGCCTTAACACGGAGGTGGGCTACACCTTC
TRBJ2-5 | 14 | few | TRBV20-1 | . | CSASRSSFPETQYF | TGCAGTGCTAGTAGGTCTAGCTTTCCGGAGACCCAGTACTTC
TRBJ2-1 | 13 | many | TRBV7-2 | . | CASSQGEWGEQFF | TGTGCCAGCAGCCAGGGTGAGTGGGGTGAGCAGTTCTTC
TRBJ1-4 | 17 | many | TRBV5-1 | . | CASSPAQGTATNEKLFF | TGCGCCAGCAGCCCGGCCCAGGGGACTGCAACTAATGAAAAACTGTTTTTT
TRBJ1-6 | 13 | many | TRBV12-3/TRBV12-4 | . | CASRFLGNSPLHF | TGTGCCAGCAGGTTTTTGGGAAATTCACCCCTCCACTTT
TRBJ1-1 | 14 | many | TRBV6-5 | . | CASSYTREGTEAFF | TGTGCCAGCAGTTATACCAGGGAGGGAACTGAAGCTTTCTTT
TRBJ1-4 | 14 | many | TRBV4-3 | TRBD1 | CASSIQGGQGKLFF | TGCGCCAGCAGCATCCAGGGGGGGCAGGGAAAACTGTTTTTT
TRBJ2-7 | 15 | many | TRBV5-1 | . | CASSLETRRGDEQYF | TGCGCCAGCAGCTTGGAAACTAGACGGGGCGACGAGCAGTACTTC
TRBJ1-2 | 10 | few | TRBV20-1 | . | CSADTGGYTF | TGCAGTGCTGATACTGGTGGCTACACCTTC
TRBJ2-5 | 12 | few | TRBV7-9 | . | CASSSSVVTQYF | TGTGCCAGCAGCTCCAGTGTAGTGACCCAGTACTTC
TRBJ1-2 | 17 | few | TRBV6-5 | TRBD1 | CASSSNQYRGQDYGYTF | TGTGCCAGCAGTTCCAATCAATACAGGGGACAGGACTATGGCTACACCTTC
TRBJ1-2 | 14 | . | TRBV11-2 | . | CASSFAGATYGYTF | TGTGCCAGCAGCTTTGCAGGCGCAACCTATGGCTACACCTTC
TRBJ1-4 | 13 | few | TRBV6-2/TRBV6-3 | . | CASSYYAYEKLFF | TGTGCCAGCAGTTACTACGCTTATGAAAAACTGTTTTTT
TRBJ1-2 | 14 | many | TRBV28 | TRBD1 | CASRELGQGKGYTF | TGTGCCAGCAGAGAGTTGGGACAGGGTAAAGGCTACACCTTC
TRBJ1-6 | 15 | many | TRBV20-1 | TRBD1 | CSASEPTGGDSPLHF | TGCAGTGCTAGTGAACCTACAGGGGGCGACTCACCCCTCCACTTT
TRBJ2-3 | 15 | few | TRBV12-3/TRBV12-4 | . | CASSFGRTPTDTQYF | TGTGCCAGCAGTTTCGGCCGGACGCCCACAGATACGCAGTATTTT
TRBJ2-5 | 17 | few | TRBV28 | . | CASNHRPRAGSQETQYF | TGTGCCAGCAATCACCGGCCCAGGGCAGGGTCCCAAGAGACCCAGTACTTC
TRBJ1-1 | 14 | few | TRBV4-2 | TRBD1 | CASSGTGANTEAFF | TGTGCCAGCAGTGGGACAGGGGCGAACACTGAAGCTTTCTTT
TRBJ1-2 | 14 | many | TRBV15 | . | CATSRDSGRGGYTF | TGTGCCACCAGCAGAGATTCAGGAAGGGGAGGCTACACCTTC
TRBJ2-5 | 14 | . | TRBV2 | TRBD1 | CASRIAGGGVTQYF | TGTGCCAGCAGGATCGCAGGGGGCGGTGTGACCCAGTACTTC
TRBJ1-2 | 12 | . | TRBV29-1 | . | CSVTRGRGGYTF | TGCAGCGTTACGCGAGGGAGGGGTGGCTACACCTTC
TRBJ2-5 | 13 | . | TRBV3-1 | TRBD1 | CASGTGGAETQYF | TGTGCCAGTGGGACAGGGGGCGCAGAGACCCAGTACTTC
TRBJ2-7 | 12 | . | TRBV20-1 | . | CSARTDRNEQYF | TGCAGTGCTAGGACGGACAGAAACGAGCAGTACTTC
TRBJ2-3 | 12 | . | TRBV12-3/TRBV12-4 | . | CASSRRTDTQYF | TGTGCCAGCAGTCGAAGGACAGATACGCAGTATTTT
TRBJ1-1 | 14 | few | TRBV9 | . | CASSVGGRNTEAFF | TGTGCCAGCAGCGTAGGTGGGAGGAACACTGAAGCTTTCTTT
TRBJ1-5 | 14 | few | TRBV24-1 | . | CATSDLRGNQPQHF | TGTGCCACCAGTGATTTACGTGGCAATCAGCCCCAGCATTTT
TRBJ1-2 | 15 | few | TRBV7-9 | TRBD1 | CASSSDRVFNYGYTF | TGTGCCAGCAGCTCGGACAGGGTTTTTAACTATGGCTACACCTTC
TRBJ1-3 | 17 | many | TRBV27 | . | CASSLNVPAYSGNTIYF | TGTGCCAGCAGTTTAAATGTCCCAGCTTACTCTGGAAACACCATATATTTT
TRBJ2-1 | 15 | few | TRBV4-1 | . | CASSQVGREIGEQFF | TGCGCCAGCAGCCAAGTGGGCAGGGAAATAGGTGAGCAGTTCTTC
TRBJ1-2 | 19 | many | TRBV11-2 | . | CASSLDPDRVPAVNYGYTF | TGTGCCAGCAGCTTAGACCCCGACAGAGTCCCGGCGGTAAACTATGGCTACACCTTC
TRBJ2-3 | 15 | . | TRBV5-1 | . | CASSPRAGGADTQYF | TGCGCCAGCAGCCCAAGGGCCGGCGGGGCAGATACGCAGTATTTT
TRBJ1-4 | 15 | . | TRBV29-1 | TRBD1 | CSVGGTGGSNEKLFF | TGCAGCGTCGGCGGGACAGGGGGGTCTAATGAAAAACTGTTTTTT
TRBJ1-4 | 14 | many | TRBV5-1 | . | CASSSGGLDEKLFF | TGCGCCAGCAGTTCGGGGGGGCTGGATGAAAAACTGTTTTTT
TRBJ1-1 | 12 | many | TRBV20-1 | . | CSASGDRTEAFF | TGCAGTGCTAGTGGAGACAGGACTGAAGCTTTCTTT
TRBJ1-1 | 11 | few | TRBV6-5 | . | CASWGSTEAFF | TGTGCCAGCTGGGGTAGCACTGAAGCTTTCTTT
TRBJ1-1 | 15 | . | TRBV13 | . | CASSFRLGGNTEAFF | TGTGCCAGCAGCTTCCGGTTGGGGGGGAACACTGAAGCTTTCTTT
TRBJ2-5 | 13 | many | TRBV5-1 | . | CASSILGEETQYF | TGCGCCAGCAGCATACTAGGGGAAGAGACCCAGTACTTC
TRBJ1-6 | 13 | few | TRBV12-3/TRBV12-4 | . | CASSLNRDSPLHF | TGTGCCAGCAGTTTAAATCGGGATTCACCCCTCCACTTT
TRBJ1-2 | 13 | many | TRBV20-1 | . | CSALQGGNYGYTF | TGCAGTGCCCTCCAGGGTGGTAACTATGGCTACACCTTC
TRBJ2-3 | 14 | . | TRBV5-4 | . | CASSPTTGTDTQYF | TGTGCCAGCAGCCCAACGACGGGCACAGATACGCAGTATTTT
TRBJ1-4 | 14 | many | TRBV5-6 | . | CASSLRGINEKLFF | TGTGCCAGCAGCTTGAGGGGGATTAATGAAAAACTGTTTTTT
TRBJ2-5 | 15 | many | TRBV20-1 | TRBD1 | CSARPGQGVQETQYF | TGCAGTGCTCGTCCGGGACAGGGAGTACAAGAGACCCAGTACTTC
TRBJ2-7 | 13 | few | TRBV12-3/TRBV12-4 | . | CASSLARSYEQYF | TGTGCCAGCAGTTTAGCGCGCAGCTACGAGCAGTACTTC
TRBJ2-2 | 15 | . | TRBV20-1 | . | CSARDPGSNTGELFF | TGCAGTGCTAGAGATCCGGGATCGAACACCGGGGAGCTGTTTTTT
TRBJ2-3 | 15 | few | TRBV29-1 | TRBD2 | CSVLGAGGETDTQYF | TGCAGCGTACTAGGAGCGGGAGGAGAGACAGATACGCAGTATTTT
TRBJ2-7 | 13 | . | TRBV29-1 | . | CSVSQGPSYEQYF | TGCAGCGTCTCCCAGGGGCCCTCCTACGAGCAGTACTTC
TRBJ2-5 | 14 | . | TRBV3-1 | . | CASRSDLYQETQYF | TGTGCCAGCAGGTCTGACTTATATCAAGAGACCCAGTACTTC
TRBJ2-2 | 16 | . | TRBV12-3/TRBV12-4 | TRBD2 | CASSLGSGMNTGELFF | TGTGCCAGCAGTTTAGGGAGCGGGATGAACACCGGGGAGCTGTTTTTT
TRBJ2-3 | 19 | many | TRBV4-3 | TRBD2 | CASSQAWTSGELFTDTQYF | TGCGCCAGCAGCCAAGCATGGACTAGCGGAGAGCTATTCACAGATACGCAGTATTTT
TRBJ2-1 | 13 | many | TRBV11-3 | TRBD2 | CASSLELAGEQFF | TGTGCCAGCAGCTTAGAACTAGCGGGTGAGCAGTTCTTC
TRBJ1-4 | 13 | many | TRBV20-1 | . | CSARPSGGEKLFF | TGCAGTGCTAGACCTTCGGGGGGTGAAAAACTGTTTTTT
TRBJ2-2 | 15 | many | TRBV6-1 | . | CASRTAGFYTGELFF | TGTGCCAGCCGAACCGCGGGGTTCTACACCGGGGAGCTGTTTTTT